These T cell receptor beta chains were read from a single sample in a study of blood T cell repertoires in COVID-19. Produced via immunoSEQ multiplex PCR; TCRdb's table is partial and in-frame only. The repertoire consists of approximately 210,000 clones, with about 83% occurring once and the leading ten covering approximately 8%. Input material: peripheral blood. The receptor set was obtained from a woman aged 45-65 years with active or convalescent COVID-19. Each CDR3 is given without its conserved first and last residue. Each record gives: V gene, J gene, CDR3 protein.

>TRBV2|TRBJ1-6
ASRQRDSPNSPLH
>TRBV6-5|TRBJ1-1
ASSYLGQGNTEAF
>TRBV30|TRBJ1-3
AWSVGAKSSGNTIY
>TRBV6-4|TRBJ2-1
ASSREVAAYNEQF
>TRBV3-1/TRBV3-2|TRBJ1-2
ASSHRWENGYT
>TRBV5-1|TRBJ1-2
ASSSGDRAYYGYT
>TRBV29-1|TRBJ1-2
SAGGGAHYGYT
>TRBV28|TRBJ2-1
ASSPEIDYNEQF
>TRBV19|TRBJ1-5
ASSIVRGDNQPQH
>TRBV7-6|TRBJ2-1
ASSSTSGSGNEQF
>TRBV9|TRBJ1-1
ASGRQGGMNTEAF
>TRBV27|TRBJ1-5
ASSFTGRNNQPQH
>TRBV6-5|TRBJ1-5
ASSYGGISNQPQH
>TRBV5-6|TRBJ1-2
ASSFSGGYGYT
>TRBV28|TRBJ2-3
ASINAGGISGTDTQY
>TRBV27|TRBJ2-1
ASSPTQAEQF
>TRBV24-1|TRBJ1-4
ATSPGDATNEKLF